This T cell receptor beta chain is drawn from a study of blood T cells in healthy people across ages. The study's findings and limits: Both higher diversity and more naive CD4+ cells marked long-lived donors when set against aged donors.

The individuals who served as donors were healthy Caucasians living in Russia, aged roughly 6 to 95. On this clonotype: What it binds is not known.

V lost 6 bases and J 0 bases, leaving 21 bases between the germline ends. Germline V lookup: CDR1 DFQATT, CDR2 SNEGSKA (reference sequence). The CDR3 runs to 18 residues. A second PCR, run for roughly 7 to 11 cycles, used a sample-barcoded 5' primer plus a J-beta primer mix. Through a template-switch adaptor with 12 random nucleotides, each cDNA molecule received a tag. TCRdb re-called the 5' RACE reads with MiXCR, one entry per CDR3 protein. This sample has approximately 1.5 million distinct CDR3 sequences, with roughly 43% found just once. Source material: blood. This TCR was recovered from a woman aged 18-29 years in good health. The rearrangement links TRBV20-1 to TRBJ1-6; D might be TRBD1 (5 bases). The CDR3 loop is CSASRRGAGSSYNSPLHF. Here the CDR3 DNA reads TGCAGTGCCTCCCGGCGTGGGGCAGGGAGCTCCTATAATTCACCCCTCCACTTT.